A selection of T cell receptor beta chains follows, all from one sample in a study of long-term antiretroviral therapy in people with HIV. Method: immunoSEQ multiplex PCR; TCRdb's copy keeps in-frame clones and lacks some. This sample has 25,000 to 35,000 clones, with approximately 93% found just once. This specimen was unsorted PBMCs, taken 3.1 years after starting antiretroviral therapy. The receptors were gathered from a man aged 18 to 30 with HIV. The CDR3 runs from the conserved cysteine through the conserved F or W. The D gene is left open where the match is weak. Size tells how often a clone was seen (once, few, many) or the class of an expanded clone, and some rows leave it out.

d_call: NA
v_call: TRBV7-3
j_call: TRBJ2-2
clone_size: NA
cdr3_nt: TGTGCCAGCAGCTTAAACCCCGGAGGAACAACCGGGGAGCTGTTTTTT
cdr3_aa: CASSLNPGGTTGELFF

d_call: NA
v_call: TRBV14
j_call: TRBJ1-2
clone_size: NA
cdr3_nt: TGTGCCAGCAGCCAAAGTCGTAACTATGGCTACACCTTC
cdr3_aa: CASSQSRNYGYTF

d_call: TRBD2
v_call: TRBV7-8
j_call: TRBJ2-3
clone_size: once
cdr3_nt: TGTGCCAGCAACCTGAAGCGGGGGACCACAGATACGCAGTATTTT
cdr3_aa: CASNLKRGTTDTQYF

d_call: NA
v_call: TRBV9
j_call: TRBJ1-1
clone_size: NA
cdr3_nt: TGTGCCAGCAGCGAATCCGGGACGAACCTGGGGGGAGCTTTCTTT
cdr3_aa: CASSESGTNLGGAFF

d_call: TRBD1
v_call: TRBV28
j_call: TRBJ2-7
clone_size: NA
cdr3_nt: TGTGCCAGCAGATTCGGACAGGGGACAACCTACGAGCAGTACTTC
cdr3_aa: CASRFGQGTTYEQYF

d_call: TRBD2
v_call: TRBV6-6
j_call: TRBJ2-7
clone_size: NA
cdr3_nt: TGTGGCACCAGAGCGGGACCACCCTACGAGCAGTACTTC
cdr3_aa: CGTRAGPPYEQYF

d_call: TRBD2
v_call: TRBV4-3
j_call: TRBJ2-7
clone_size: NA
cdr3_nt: TGCGCCAGCAGCCAAGATGCGGGGACTAGCGGAGGGTCCTACTACGAGCAGTACTTC
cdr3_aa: CASSQDAGTSGGSYYEQYF

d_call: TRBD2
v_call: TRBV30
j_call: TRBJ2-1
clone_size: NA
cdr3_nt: TGTGCCTGGACCGACGGACTAGATCGCCCTGAGCAGTTCTTC
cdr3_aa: CAWTDGLDRPEQFF

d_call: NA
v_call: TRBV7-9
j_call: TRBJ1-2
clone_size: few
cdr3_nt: TGTGCCAGCAGCTTCTCAACTGCTGGCTACACCTTC
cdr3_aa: CASSFSTAGYTF

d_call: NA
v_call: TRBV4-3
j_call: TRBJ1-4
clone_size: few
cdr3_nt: TGCGCCAGCAGCCAGACCGGTAATGAAAAACTGTTTTTT
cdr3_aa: CASSQTGNEKLFF

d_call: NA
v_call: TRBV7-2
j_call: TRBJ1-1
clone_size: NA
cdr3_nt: TGTGCCAGCAGCTTAGTGGGTGACAGGGCTTTCTTT
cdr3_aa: CASSLVGDRAFF

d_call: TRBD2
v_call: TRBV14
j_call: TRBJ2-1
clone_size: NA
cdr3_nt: TGTGCCAGCAGCACTCTCCGCTCCCCGCGGGGGGTCTCCTACAATGAGCAGTTCTTC
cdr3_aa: CASSTLRSPRGVSYNEQFF

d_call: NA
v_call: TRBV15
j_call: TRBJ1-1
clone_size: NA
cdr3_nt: TGTGCCACCAGCTGGTCGCTGCGAGGTGAAGCTTTCTTT
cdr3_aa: CATSWSLRGEAFF

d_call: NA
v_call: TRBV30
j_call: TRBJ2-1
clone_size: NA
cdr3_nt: TGTGCCTGGAGGTATGCGGGATCCTACAATGAGCAGTTCTTC
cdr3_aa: CAWRYAGSYNEQFF

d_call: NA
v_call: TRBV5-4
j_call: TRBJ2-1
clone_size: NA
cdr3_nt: TGTGCCAGCAGCTGGACAGACAATGAGCAGTTCTTC
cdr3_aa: CASSWTDNEQFF

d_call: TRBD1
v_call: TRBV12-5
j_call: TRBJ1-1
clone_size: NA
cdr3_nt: TGTGCTAGTGGCCCCGGACAGACAGGGGGGGAAGGCACTGAAGCTTTCTTT
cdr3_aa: CASGPGQTGGEGTEAFF

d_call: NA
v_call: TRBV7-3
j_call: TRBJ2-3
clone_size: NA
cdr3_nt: TGTGCCAGCAGCTCGCGGGCCCGAGTAGATACGCAGTATTTT
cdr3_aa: CASSSRARVDTQYF

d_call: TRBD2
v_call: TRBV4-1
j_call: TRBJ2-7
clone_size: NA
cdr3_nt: TGCGCCAGCAGCCAAGATTGGACTAGCGGGAGTTACGAGCAGTACTTC
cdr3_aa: CASSQDWTSGSYEQYF